This TCR beta chain was observed in a study of blood T cell repertoires in COVID-19. In the study overall: Material from acute and convalescent COVID-19 was sourced from the United States, Italy and Spain. Sources were T cells, B-cell-depleted T cells, or PBMCs; the material itself was cDNA or gDNA.

V gave up 3 bases and J gave up 4 bases, with 18 bases separating them. The CDR3 loop spans 16 amino acids. CDR1 and CDR2 from the germline V gene are LGHNA and YSLEER. As originally analysed: Counts of nucleated cells, estimated from reference gene primer amplification, were obtained. The data were produced by immunoSEQ multiplex PCR, yet TCRdb's version contains in-frame clones alone and is incomplete. D and trimming were read from the DNA, whereas the V and J calls and clone size are those reported in that table. The sample contains around 280,000 clones, nearly 90% of which appear only once. This clone was seen a single time.

The sequenced sample was PBMCs or T cells enriched from blood (not recorded which). The chain recombines TRBV4-3 with TRBJ1-1; TRBD1 might be the D (5 bases). This TCR was sampled from a woman aged 18-35 years with acute COVID-19. CDR3 bases: TGCGCCAGCAGCCATCACAGGAAAAAGGGAGGCACTGAAGCTTTCTTT. Its translation is CASSHHRKKGGTEAFF.